The 5 T cell receptor beta chains below come from one sample, sequenced in a study of blood T cell repertoires in COVID-19. The table came from immunoSEQ multiplex PCR; TCRdb's copy has only in-frame clones and leaves some out. The repertoire holds under 250,000 clones, with 83% as singletons. The specimen sequenced was PBMCs or T cells enriched from blood (not recorded which). The source of these receptors is a woman aged 45-65 years who had been exposed to COVID-19.

The rearrangement uses TRBV23-1 and TRBJ2-2; tentatively, D is TRBD1 (6 bases). TRBV23-1 is an ORF; its function is uncertain. This CDR3 has 15 amino acids. This CDR3 reads CAKFRDKPNTGELFF. CDR3 nucleotide sequence: TGCGCGAAGTTCCGGGACAAACCGAACACCGGGGAGCTGTTTTTT.

J is TRBJ1-2 and V is TRBV14; D is ambiguous. With 2 bases removed from V and 1 base from J, the gap between germline ends came to 8 bases. Germline V CDR1 and CDR2: SGHDN, FVKESK. This CDR3 contains 14 residues. The CDR3 nucleotides read TGTGCCAGCAGCCAAACGAGCTTTAACTATGGCTACACCTTC. Translation gives CASSQTSFNYGYTF.

In the case of this clone: Other DNA variants within this sample encode the same CDR3. The V gene is TRBV18, the J gene TRBJ1-1; 10 bases match TRBD1. This CDR3 has 14 amino acids. V was clipped by 5 bases and J by 5 bases; unmatched bases: 5. Germline CDR1 and CDR2: KGHSH and LQKENI. The CDR3 loop reads CASSVDRGGTEAFF. The DNA for the CDR3 is TGTGCCAGCTCAGTGGACAGGGGGGGGACTGAAGCTTTCTTT.

This chain links TRBV13 with TRBJ1-3; D is perhaps TRBD1 (5 bases). From germline, CDR1 is PRHDT and CDR2 FYEKMQ (reference sequence). The V end lost 0 bases, the J end lost 8 bases, and 11 bases lay between the germline ends. This CDR3 spans 14 amino acids. The CDR3 reads CASSLGKQEDTIYF. CDR3 coding DNA: TGTGCCAGCAGCTTAGGTAAACAGGAAGACACCATATATTTT.

Here the CDR3 reads CASSQAYEQYF. The CDR3 bases are TGTGCCAGTAGTCAGGCCTACGAGCAGTACTTC. The chain has TRBV19 and TRBJ2-7; D call uncertain. CDR3 length: 11 amino acids. Looked up from germline, CDR1 is LNHDA and CDR2 is SQIVND (reference sequence). Trimming took 5 bases from V and 2 from J, leaving 4 bases between them.